This TCR beta chain was captured by sequencing in a study of T cell responses to AZD1222 COVID-19 vaccine. Study-wide results and caveats: Clonal diversity may have been underestimated in mostly white British donors. Breadth and depth of Spike-specific TCRs rose after two AZD1222 doses. Spike-wide vaccine-associated CD4 TCRs dominated at 160-218 and 743-854.

V was shortened by 0 bases and J by 8 bases, with 2 bases between the two germline ends. The CDR3 has 12 amino acids. Germline V gene sequence: CDR1 MNHEY, CDR2 SMNVEV (reference sequence). Assay used: immunoSEQ multiplex PCR; TCRdb lists only in-frame clones, some missing. This sample has some 120,000 clones, with more than 70% found just once. This clone was found a few times. Its cognate antigen is unknown. The specimen comprised peripheral blood, sampled on day 0 of AZD1222 vaccination. The sequence was collected from an adult in good health. J is TRBJ1-6 and V is TRBV27; D is unclear. CDR3 region: CASSLSHSPLHF. The CDR3 DNA reads as TGTGCCAGCAGTTTATCTCATTCACCCCTCCACTTT.